This entry concerns a single T cell receptor (beta chain). Antigen: not known. The ends lost 4 bases at V and 2 bases at J; junction bases unmatched: 9. Germline V gene data show CDR1 as SGHRS and CDR2 as YFSETQ. The CDR3 has 16 amino acids. The sample comes from a study of T cells in Graves' hyperthyroidism and ophthalmopathy. Study-level background: It was at initial diagnosis, before any treatment, that peripheral blood was collected. Regarding the study as a whole: By a 13 V-J model, ophthalmopathy was set apart from stable hyperthyroidism.

Orbital computed tomography, thyroid ultrasound, serum thyroxine and TRAb, and clinical symptoms together informed the diagnoses. TCR beta CDR3 region amplification was performed from RNA transcripts. TCR CDR3 underwent first-round RT-PCR with the HTBI primer set. MiXCR, applied by TCRdb to the multiplex PCR reads, yields one record per CDR3 protein. The sample has about 380,000 distinct CDR3 sequences, 15% to 20% seen once. The sample was blood. The chain joins TRBV5-1 to TRBJ2-7, with 10 bases fitting TRBD1. The receptor was derived from a man between 18 and 29 years old with Graves' ophthalmopathy. CDR3 coding DNA: TGCGCCAGCAGCCCAGGGGGGACAGGGGCTCCCTACGAGCAGTACTTC. Amino acids: CASSPGGTGAPYEQYF.